The entry below describes one T cell receptor beta chain. Its target is not known. This may be a read error, as it is one base from a much larger clone. The data originate from a study of T cell repertoires in cytomegalovirus infection. Study context: Public TCR beta signatures were indicative of both CMV infection and a matching HLA type.

Germline V gene sequence: CDR1 MNHNY, CDR2 SVGAGI (reference sequence). The V and J ends lost 6 bases and 0 bases, in that order; junction bases with no gene match: 4. The length of the CDR3 is 14 residues. Study conclusions and caveats: What dominated the ex vivo response were HLA-C-restricted CMV-specific TCR beta clonotypes.

TCRdb reprocessed the reads via MiXCR and lists one record per CDR3 protein. The sample has hundreds of thousands of distinct CDR3 sequences, 20% to 30% seen once. Sequencing was carried out using CD8+ T cells from PBMCs. The clonotype originates from a human donor in good health (CMV status not recorded). Some clones in this sample may be carry-over from other donors' samples. The rearrangement joins TRBV6-6 to TRBJ2-5, with 7 bases fitting TRBD1. DNA of the CDR3: TGTGCCAGCAGCTCGACAGGGCACCAAGAGACCCAGTACTTC. Its translation: CASSSTGHQETQYF.